A selection of T cell receptor beta chains follows, all from one sample in a study of blood T cell repertoires in COVID-19. The method was immunoSEQ multiplex PCR; TCRdb's version includes in-frame clones alone and lacks a portion of them. The sample lists some 31,000 clones, approximately 86% seen once, with roughly 12% in the top ten. The sequenced sample was peripheral blood. The receptors originated from a human donor in a cohort sampled during active COVID-19. The donor label of this sample is uncertain. The CDR3 runs from the conserved cysteine through the conserved F or W. D genes are given only for firm matches. Expanded clones are given a class, and other clones once, few, many or no size at all.

v_call	clone_size	cdr3_length	d_call	j_call	cdr3_nt	cdr3_aa
TRBV20-1	.	14	.	TRBJ2-7	TGCAGCGCGAGTGCTGGGCCCAGAGCCCCATTGCAGTACTTC	CSASAGPRAPLQYF
TRBV5-1	.	14	.	TRBJ2-3	TGCGCCAGCAGAGAGGCCCCGAGTGCAGATACGCAGTATTTT	CASREAPSADTQYF
TRBV15	.	15	.	TRBJ1-1	TGTGCCACCAGCACCCCGGGGTCTCGGGACACTGAAGCTTTCTTT	CATSTPGSRDTEAFF
TRBV5-5	.	15	TRBD1	TRBJ1-2	TGTGCCAGCAGCCAATCGACAGGGGGTGGCTATGGCTACACCTTC	CASSQSTGGGYGYTF
TRBV6-5	.	14	TRBD1	TRBJ1-5	TGTGCCAGCAGCCAGGGACAGGGGGGACAGCCCCAGCATTTT	CASSQGQGGQPQHF
TRBV10-3	.	17	.	TRBJ2-5	TGTGCCATCAGTGAGTCGCGCTGGAGCGGAGATAAAGAGACCCAGTACTTC	CAISESRWSGDKETQYF
TRBV24-1	once	19	TRBD2	TRBJ2-2	TGTGCCACCAGTGATAAACCGGGACTAGCAATCGCGAACACCGGGGAGCTGTTTTTT	CATSDKPGLAIANTGELFF
TRBV6-1	.	13	.	TRBJ1-1	TGTGCCAGCAGTGAGAAACAAACAGGTGAAGCTTTCTTT	CASSEKQTGEAFF
TRBV2	.	13	.	TRBJ1-2	TGTGCCAGCACTGAAGCCTATAACTATGGCTACACCTTC	CASTEAYNYGYTF
TRBV6-4	.	14	TRBD2	TRBJ2-1	TGTGCCAGCAGTGTGCTAGCGGGATACAATGAGCAGTTCTTC	CASSVLAGYNEQFF
TRBV5-1	.	17	TRBD2	TRBJ2-1	TGCGCCAGCAGCTTGGTTGGTAGCGGGAGGGAACGCAATGAGCAGTTCTTC	CASSLVGSGRERNEQFF
TRBV15	.	17	.	TRBJ2-3	TGTGCCACCAGCAGAGTTACCCAGGAGGGCCTGACAGATACGCAGTATTTT	CATSRVTQEGLTDTQYF
TRBV27	.	16	.	TRBJ2-1	TGTGCCAGCAGTTTAAGGAGGCGTAGCTCCTACAATGAGCAGTTCTTC	CASSLRRRSSYNEQFF
TRBV5-1	.	15	.	TRBJ2-1	TGCGCCAGCAGCTGGGACTTGAGCTCCTACAATGAGCAGTTCTTC	CASSWDLSSYNEQFF
TRBV5-1	.	12	.	TRBJ2-7	TGCGCCAGCAGCTTGATCGCCGGCGAGCAGTACTTC	CASSLIAGEQYF
TRBV3-1/TRBV3-2	.	16	TRBD2	TRBJ2-5	TGTGCCAGCAGCCGCCGACTAGCGGGAGGTCAAGAGACCCAGTACTTC	CASSRRLAGGQETQYF
TRBV6-5	.	15	TRBD1	TRBJ1-2	TGTGCCAGCAGTCACTGGACAGGGGGCCTGGATGGCTACACCTTC	CASSHWTGGLDGYTF
TRBV9	.	17	TRBD1	TRBJ2-3	TGTGCCAGCAGCGTTCTAGGGCAGGGGGCCGGCACAGATACGCAGTATTTT	CASSVLGQGAGTDTQYF
TRBV6-1	.	14	TRBD1	TRBJ1-2	TGTGCCAGCAGTGAATCGGGACAGGGTGGGGGCTACACCTTC	CASSESGQGGGYTF
TRBV7-2	.	16	TRBD2	TRBJ2-7	TGTGCCAGCAGCCTCAGGACTAGCGGATCCTTGGGCGAGCAGTACTTC	CASSLRTSGSLGEQYF
TRBV25-1	.	15	TRBD1	TRBJ2-7	TGTGCCAGCAGTGAACCGGGGACAGGGGCCTACGAGCAGTACTTC	CASSEPGTGAYEQYF
TRBV3-1/TRBV3-2	.	14	TRBD1	TRBJ1-5	TGTGCCAGCAGCCAGGGGACAGGTCCCGATCTTCGGCATTTT	CASSQGTGPDLRHF
TRBV19	few	16	.	TRBJ2-7	TGTGCCAGTAGTATCCTGCCCGGTCCCGACCCAGGGGAGCAGTACTTC	CASSILPGPDPGEQYF
TRBV7-8	.	19	TRBD1	TRBJ2-7	TGTGCCAGCAGCCCGACGATTACCCGGGGACAGACCGTTCGGAGCGAGCAGTACTTC	CASSPTITRGQTVRSEQYF
TRBV7-6	.	16	TRBD2	TRBJ2-1	TGTGCCAGCAGCTCAGCTAGCGGGAGGGTCATGAATGAGCAGTTCTTC	CASSSASGRVMNEQFF
TRBV30	once	15	TRBD1	TRBJ2-1	TGTGCCTGGAGTGTACGGGACAGCACTTACAATGAGCAGTTCTTC	CAWSVRDSTYNEQFF
TRBV28	once	13	.	TRBJ1-1	TGTGCCAGCAGTTTTTACGCGGGCACTGAAGCTTTCTTT	CASSFYAGTEAFF
TRBV19	.	14	TRBD1	TRBJ1-1	TGTGCCAGTAGTACGGACAGGGGATTGACTGAAGCTTTCTTT	CASSTDRGLTEAFF
TRBV6-1	once	15	.	TRBJ2-7	TGTGCCAGCAGTGATGGCTCAGTTAAAACCTACGAGCAGTACTTC	CASSDGSVKTYEQYF
TRBV6-5	once	13	.	TRBJ2-7	TGTGCCAGCAGTTACCTTAGCGGCTACGAGCAGTACTTC	CASSYLSGYEQYF
TRBV6-5	.	15	.	TRBJ1-2	TGTGCCAGCAGACCCTTAGGCGGGGGGGGTTTTGGCTACACCTTC	CASRPLGGGGFGYTF
TRBV24-1	.	15	.	TRBJ2-7	TGTGCCACCAGTGATGGGGGGGGCAGCCTTGGAGAGCAGTACTTC	CATSDGGGSLGEQYF
TRBV11-3	few	15	TRBD2	TRBJ2-1	TGTGCCAGCAGCCTTGAGCGGGAGGGCAACAATGAGCAGTTCTTC	CASSLEREGNNEQFF
TRBV5-1	.	14	TRBD1	TRBJ1-2	TGCGCCAGCAGCGTAGGACAGGCGAACTATGGCTACACCTTC	CASSVGQANYGYTF
TRBV20-1	.	15	TRBD1	TRBJ2-7	TGCAGTGCTAGTACGCCAGGGGGCGCGGGGTACGAGCAGTACTTC	CSASTPGGAGYEQYF
TRBV28	.	15	.	TRBJ1-1	TGTGCCAGCAGTTTTCGGGGAGGGGCGAACACTGAAGCTTTCTTT	CASSFRGGANTEAFF
TRBV5-4	.	14	TRBD1	TRBJ1-1	TGTGCCAGCAGGGGGACAGATATGAACACTGAAGCTTTCTTT	CASRGTDMNTEAFF
TRBV4-2	.	13	.	TRBJ2-5	TGTGCCAGCAGCCAAGCCCTATGGGAGACCCAGTACTTC	CASSQALWETQYF
TRBV29-1	.	13	.	TRBJ1-2	TGCAGCGGCTCTACACAGGGATATGGTGGCTACACCTTC	CSGSTQGYGGYTF
TRBV2	.	15	.	TRBJ1-3	TGTGCCAGCAGCCGATCGGGGGGCGGGGGAAACACCATATATTTT	CASSRSGGGGNTIYF
TRBV19	few	14	TRBD1	TRBJ2-7	TGTGCCAGTAGTATTCAGGGACAGGCGGCCGAGCAGTACTTC	CASSIQGQAAEQYF
TRBV20-1	.	10	.	TRBJ2-3	TGCAGTGCTAGACTCCATACGCAGTATTTT	CSARLHTQYF
TRBV7-9	few	14	.	TRBJ2-7	TGTGCCAGCGGAGAGACAGACGCCACCTACGAGCAGTACTTC	CASGETDATYEQYF
TRBV19	.	13	TRBD1	TRBJ1-2	TGTGCCAGTAGTGGACAGGATAACTATGGCTACACCTTC	CASSGQDNYGYTF
TRBV27	.	16	TRBD2	TRBJ2-3	TGTGCCAGCAGACTCCGAGCGGGATCGGGCACAGATACGCAGTATTTT	CASRLRAGSGTDTQYF
TRBV30	.	11	TRBD1	TRBJ2-7	TGTGCCTGGGACAGGGGCTACGAGCAGTACTTC	CAWDRGYEQYF
TRBV6-4	few	14	.	TRBJ1-5	TGTGCCAGCAGTGTCGACGGGGGGATGGGGGCCCAGCATTTT	CASSVDGGMGAQHF
TRBV27	.	10	TRBD1	TRBJ2-7	TGTGCCAGCGGACAGGGAGAGCAGTACTTC	CASGQGEQYF
TRBV4-1	few	16	TRBD2	TRBJ2-1	TGCGCCAGCAGCCAAGCCCAGGTAGCGGGAAGGGATGAGCAGTTCTTC	CASSQAQVAGRDEQFF
TRBV20-1	.	11	.	TRBJ2-7	TGCAGTGCTCCGAAAGTAGACGAGCAGTACTTC	CSAPKVDEQYF
TRBV5-8	.	15	TRBD1	TRBJ1-2	TGTGCCAGCAGCTTCCGGGACAGGGGACTTCAAGGCTACACCTTC	CASSFRDRGLQGYTF
TRBV11-1	.	14	TRBD1	TRBJ1-2	TGTGCCAGCAGCCCGGGACAGGGTGACTATGGCTACACCTTC	CASSPGQGDYGYTF
TRBV6-4	.	14	TRBD1	TRBJ2-2	TGTGCCAGCAGTGAAACAGGGGATACCGGGGAGCTGTTTTTT	CASSETGDTGELFF
TRBV5-1	.	14	TRBD1	TRBJ1-1	TGCGCCAGCAGCTCCGGGACAGGGACCACTGAAGCTTTCTTT	CASSSGTGTTEAFF
TRBV2	.	17	TRBD1	TRBJ1-1	TGTGCCAGCAGCCCCGGGACAGGGGCAAGAGTGAACACTGAAGCTTTCTTT	CASSPGTGARVNTEAFF
TRBV7-3	.	14	TRBD1	TRBJ1-1	TGTGCCAGCAGCCCCGGGACAGCGAACACTGAAGCTTTCTTT	CASSPGTANTEAFF
TRBV9	.	15	TRBD1	TRBJ1-1	TGTGCCAGCACTAAAACAGGGGTGGGGAACACTGAAGCTTTCTTT	CASTKTGVGNTEAFF